The 19 T cell receptor beta chains below were found in one sample sequenced in a study. One entry per CDR3 protein results from TCRdb running MiXCR on the RT-PCR reads. The sample contains more than 600,000 distinct CDR3 sequences, approximately 15% of which appear only once. Sequencing was performed on memory CD4+ T cells from blood. These receptors originate from a female donor in good health, serving as a healthy control.

The chain has TRBV6-5 and TRBJ2-7; the match to TRBD1 covers 9 bases. The CDR3 contains 14 residues. V was clipped by 7 bases and J by 4 bases; unmatched bases: 8. The germline V gene has CDR1 MNHEY and CDR2 SVGAGI. CDR3 nucleotides: TGTGCCAGCATCCCCGGGACAGGGCCTTACGAGCAGTACTTC. Translation gives CASIPGTGPYEQYF.

This clonotype has at least ten counts. The chain employs TRBV20-1 and TRBJ1-5, with TRBD1 as a possible D gene (6 bases). The CDR3 is 15 residues long. Germline V gene lookup returns CDR1 DFQATT and CDR2 SNEGSKA (reference sequence). Trimming removed 4 bases from V and 5 bases from J, with 18 bases in between. CDR3 in DNA: TGCAGTGCTACAGACGATGGGGGGCACGATCAGCCCCAGCATTTT. This gives the protein CSATDDGGHDQPQHF.

The chain joins TRBV30 to TRBJ2-7; 9 bases are a match to TRBD2. The CDR3 has 13 amino acids. J lost 6 bases, V lost 2 bases, and 5 bases had no gene match. Looked up from germline, CDR1 is GTSNPN and CDR2 is SVGIG (reference sequence). The CDR3 DNA sequence: TGTGCCTGGAGTCTCCTTAGCGGGAGCGAGCAGTACTTC. Its translation: CAWSLLSGSEQYF.

This clonotype was counted a few times. The chain uses TRBV27 and TRBJ1-4; TRBD1 is a possible D gene (6 bases). Germline CDR1 and CDR2: MNHEY and SMNVEV (reference sequence). This CDR3 is 15 amino acids long. Trimming took off 6 bases at V and 8 bases at J, with 19 bases between the two ends. CDR3 DNA sequence: TGTGCCAGCAGCCAAGGGGGGGTCGATTCGGAAAAACTGTTTTTT. Translating gives CASSQGGVDSEKLFF.

This chain uses TRBV27 with TRBJ2-1, with 7 bases matching TRBD2. The germline V gene has CDR1 MNHEY and CDR2 SMNVEV (reference sequence). V shed 4 bases, J shed 9 bases, and the junction held 6 bases outside the gene matches. The CDR3 is 13 amino acids. The CDR3 DNA is TGTGCCAGCAGTTACGTCACGGGGGGTGAGCAGTTCTTC. Protein: CASSYVTGGEQFF.

This clonotype was detected ten times or more. The junction and the germline gene differ at one end; a read error may be behind it. CDR3 in amino acids: CASSPELAEAYNEQFF. The CDR3 DNA reads TGTGCTAGCAGCCCCGAGCTAGCGGAAGCCTACAATGAGCAGTTCTTC. V and J are TRBV7-7 and TRBJ2-1; 7 bases match TRBD2. The CDR3 is 16 amino acids. Germline loops: CDR1 SSHAT, CDR2 FNYEAQ (reference sequence).

This chain joins TRBV7-3 and TRBJ2-4; D is perhaps TRBD2 (7 bases). Looked up from germline, CDR1 is SGHTA and CDR2 is FQGTGA. This CDR3 region has 19 residues. Trimming removed 2 bases at V and 1 base at J, with 21 bases between. CDR3 protein: CASSLSGGLLGEAKNIQYF. For the CDR3, the DNA is TGTGCCAGCAGCTTATCCGGGGGGCTTTTGGGGGAGGCCAAAAACATTCAGTACTTC.

The table lists this clonotype with a few counts. The J gene is TRBJ2-1, the V gene TRBV3-1; 7 bases are shared with TRBD2. In germline, CDR1 is LGHDT, CDR2 YNNKEL (reference sequence). The J segment lost 9 bases and the V segment lost 5 bases, leaving 7 bases of the junction unmatched. The CDR3 spans 13 residues. The chain's CDR3 is CASSFGLGGEQFF. DNA of the CDR3: TGTGCCAGCAGCTTCGGACTAGGCGGTGAGCAGTTCTTC.

This clonotype showed up many times. The chain employs TRBV20-1 and TRBJ2-5, with 10 bases that match TRBD2. The CDR3 extends over 15 amino acids. V lost 3 bases to trimming and J lost 5 bases; unmatched junction nucleotides: 9. Germline lookup yields CDR1 DFQATT and CDR2 SNEGSKA (reference sequence). The CDR3 is CSARGASGSSETQYF. CDR3 DNA: TGCAGTGCTAGGGGGGCTAGCGGGAGTTCGGAGACCCAGTACTTC.

The V and J genes are TRBV6-2 or TRBV6-3 and TRBJ2-1, with unresolved D. CDR3 length: 18 residues. From germline, CDR1 is MNHEY and CDR2 SVGEGT. Between the trimmed V and J ends, which lost 4 bases and 0 bases, there was a span of 19 bases. The DNA for the CDR3 is TGTGCCAGCAGTTCCCCCCTTTACCAGGCGAGCTCCTACAATGAGCAGTTCTTC. Residues: CASSSPLYQASSYNEQFF.

The gene calls are TRBV9 and TRBJ2-2; D remains unclear. The germline V and J ends were trimmed by 0 bases and 0 bases, with 3 bases remaining between them. Germline CDR1 and CDR2: SGDLS and YYNGEE. The CDR3 has 14 amino acids. CDR3 in amino acids: CASSVDTNTGELFF. CDR3 sequence (DNA): TGTGCCAGCAGCGTAGACACGAACACCGGGGAGCTGTTTTTT. The entire variable domain, with the rest obtained from reference TRBV9 and TRBJ2-2, is as follows: DSGVTQTPKHLITATGQRVTLRCSPRSGDLSVYWYQQSLDQGLQFLIQYYNGEERAKGNILERFSAQQFPDLHSELNLSSLELGDSALYFCASSVDTNTGELFFGEGSRLTVL.

V is TRBV12-3 or TRBV12-4 and J is TRBJ1-2; no definite D call. This CDR3 is built from 13 residues. V was clipped by 6 bases and J by 8 bases, with 16 bases between them. The DNA for the CDR3 is TGTGCCAGCAGCCCCTGGGCGATTTACGGCTACACCTTC. Translated, it gives CASSPWAIYGYTF.

This clonotype has a handful of counts. V and J are TRBV5-1 and TRBJ2-3, with D perhaps given as TRBD1 or TRBD2 (6 bases each). V was shortened by 3 bases and J by 5 bases, with 16 bases between the two germline ends. The germline V gene encodes CDR1 SGHRS and CDR2 YFSETQ. The CDR3 spans 15 residues. CDR3 nucleotides: TGCGCCAGCAGCTATGGTGGGGGGCCGGGAGATACGCAGTATTTT. Encoded protein: CASSYGGGPGDTQYF.

The chain's CDR3 is CALTGGSETQYF. The CDR3 DNA reads TGTGCCTTGACAGGGGGCAGCGAGACCCAGTACTTC. The genes are TRBV30 and TRBJ2-5; 10 bases are a match to TRBD1. This CDR3 region has 12 residues. Unmatched junction bases numbered 4, after V lost 7 bases and J lost 5 bases. Germline loops: CDR1 GTSNPN, CDR2 SVGIG (reference sequence).

Here the CDR3 DNA reads TGTGCCAGCAGTTTTACGGGGAGGGACCCAGAGACCCAGTACTTC. Translation gives CASSFTGRDPETQYF. V and J are TRBV12-3 or TRBV12-4 and TRBJ2-5; 7 bases match TRBD2. The CDR3 has 15 amino acids. Trimming at V came to 3 bases and at J to 4 bases, leaving 8 bases not matched to a gene.

The rearrangement links TRBV7-2 to TRBJ2-2; D not certain. The germline CDR1 and CDR2 sequences are SGHTA and FQGNSA. Trimming left V 5 bases short and J 5 bases short, with 9 bases between. The CDR3 has 13 amino acids. In DNA form, the CDR3 reads TGTGCCAGCAGCCCTTTGCTGACCGGGGAGCTGTTTTTT. Its protein is CASSPLLTGELFF.

The V and J genes are TRBV20-1 and TRBJ1-6, with D hard to call. There are 14 residues in the CDR3. V was clipped by 0 bases and J by 6 bases, with 9 bases between them. CDR1 and CDR2 (germline): DFQATT, SNEGSKA (reference sequence). CDR3 protein: CSAREGFGNSPLHF. The CDR3 DNA follows: TGCAGTGCTAGAGAAGGGTTCGGTAATTCACCCCTCCACTTT.

This clonotype has only a few counts. V is TRBV5-1 and J is TRBJ1-1; D is ambiguous. Germline values: CDR1 SGHRS, CDR2 YFSETQ. The CDR3 runs to 15 residues. V lost 4 bases and J 1 base, leaving 14 bases between the germline ends. The CDR3 loop reads CASSLIAFQNTEAFF. CDR3 bases: TGCGCCAGCAGCCTGATTGCATTCCAGAACACTGAAGCTTTCTTT.

This clonotype has ten or more counts. The J gene is TRBJ2-2, the V gene TRBV12-3 or TRBV12-4, with D perhaps matching TRBD1 or TRBD2 (5 bases each). V was clipped by 6 bases and J by 4 bases, with 12 bases between them. The length of the CDR3 is 14 residues. CDR3 residues: CASSPSGTTGELFF. The CDR3 coding sequence is TGTGCCAGCAGCCCTTCCGGGACCACCGGGGAGCTGTTTTTT.